The 29 T cell receptor beta chains given below trace back to one sample, sequenced in a study of molecular identifiers for immune sequencing clone quantification. One entry per CDR3 protein, called by TCRdb with MiXCR from the PCR reads. The sample consists of 460,000 or so distinct CDR3 sequences, over 20% of them appearing once. The sequencing sample was made of naive CD8+ T cells from blood, with Jurkat cell RNA spiked in. The subset denotes: FACS-sorted CD8+CD4-CCR7+CD45RA+ naive T cells. Source of these receptors: a human donor in good health. Some libraries in this study had Jurkat cell RNA spiked in.

In the case of this clonotype: A read error is likely, as this CDR3 ends without the conserved phenylalanine or tryptophan. The chain couples TRBV6-1 to TRBJ2-7; maybe TRBD2 (6 bases). CDR3 length equals 16 residues. The germline CDR1 and CDR2 sequences are MNHNS and SASEGT. V was trimmed by 1 base and J by 2 bases, leaving 15 bases between them. The CDR3 region has the DNA TGTGCCAGCAGTGAAGAGGTGTTAGCGGAAGCCTACGAGCAGTACTCC. Translated, it gives CASSEEVLAEAYEQYS.

The rearrangement joins TRBV4-1 to TRBJ1-1; D call uncertain. Germline-derived CDR1 and CDR2 are MGHRA and YSYEKL. The V and J ends lost 4 bases and 4 bases respectively, with 16 bases between them. The CDR3 extends over 15 amino acids. The CDR3 loop is CASSRDDPSGTEAFF. The CDR3 DNA is TGCGCCAGCAGCCGAGATGACCCCTCGGGCACTGAAGCTTTCTTT.

This chain links TRBV2 with TRBJ1-4; 8 positions agree with TRBD1. The CDR3 is 16 residues long. J was trimmed by 6 bases and V by 4 bases; bases with no gene match: 10. Germline loops: CDR1 SNHLY, CDR2 FYNNEI. The CDR3 DNA reads as TGTGCCAGCAGTGTCTCCACAGGGGGGCGGGATGAAAAACTGTTTTTT. It translates to CASSVSTGGRDEKLFF.

The genes are TRBV13 and TRBJ2-7, with 7 bases identical to TRBD2. V shed 3 bases, J shed 7 bases, and the junction held 9 bases outside the gene matches. This CDR3 spans 14 amino acids. Germline CDR1 PRHDT, CDR2 FYEKMQ (reference sequence). The chain's CDR3 is CASSFGAGAREQYF. The CDR3, as DNA: TGTGCCAGCAGCTTCGGGGCGGGAGCGAGAGAGCAGTACTTC.

This clonotype was observed a handful of times. The CDR3 region is CASRPMTGVQPQHF. The CDR3 bases are TGTGCCAGCAGGCCTATGACAGGGGTCCAGCCCCAGCATTTT. This sequence joins TRBV27 and TRBJ1-5; TRBD1 aligns across 8 bases. The CDR3 contains 14 residues. The germline V gene has CDR1 MNHEY and CDR2 SMNVEV (reference sequence). J was trimmed by 7 bases and V by 6 bases; bases with no gene match: 8.

The chain joins TRBV7-9 to TRBJ2-3; D is uncertain. The CDR3 is made up of 15 amino acids. CDR1 and CDR2 (germline): SEHNR, FQNEAQ (reference sequence). V was cut by 1 base and J by 0 bases, with 8 bases left in between. The CDR3 here is CASSLESASTDTQYF. The DNA for the CDR3 is TGTGCCAGCAGCTTAGAGTCAGCTAGCACAGATACGCAGTATTTT.

This clonotype was observed at least ten times. This chain uses TRBV12-3 or TRBV12-4 with TRBJ1-4; TRBD1 might be the D (5 bases). This CDR3 has 14 residues. Trimming pared 5 bases from V and 6 bases from J, leaving 13 bases between. The CDR3 reads CASSEAGKDEKLFF. The CDR3 nucleotides are TGTGCCAGCAGTGAAGCAGGGAAGGATGAAAAACTGTTTTTT.

Concerning this clonotype: Just one base apart from a much larger clone, this may be a read error. This chain joins TRBV30 and TRBJ2-7; 7 bases fit TRBD1. The CDR3 sequence is 13 residues long. Germline lookup yields CDR1 GTSNPN and CDR2 SVGIG (reference sequence). CDR3 bases: TGTGCCTGGAGCCGGAGTTGGACAGGAGAGCAGCACTTC. Translating it yields CAWSRSWTGEQHF.

The CDR3 nucleotides read TGTGCCAGCAGCTTCCAGATTAAGACTAGCGGGGGCTACAATGAGCAGTTCTTC. Protein sequence: CASSFQIKTSGGYNEQFF. The chain couples TRBV7-6 to TRBJ2-1, with 12 bases lining up with TRBD2. Germline CDR1 and CDR2: SGHVS and FNYEAQ. CDR3 length: 18 residues. Losses at the gene ends were 3 bases for V and 3 bases for J; bases not matched to a gene: 9. The full variable domain, rest sourced from reference TRBV7-6 and TRBJ2-1, is GAGVSQSPRYKVTKRGQDVALRCDPISGHVSLYWYRQALGQGPEFLTYFNYEAQQDKSGLPNDRFSAERPEGSISTLTIQRTEQRDSAMYRCASSFQIKTSGGYNEQFFGPGTRLTVL.

This clonotype was seen more than once but under ten times. V is TRBV7-9 and J is TRBJ2-4, with 7 nucleotides matching TRBD2. V lost 3 bases to trimming and J lost 5 bases; unmatched junction nucleotides: 10. The CDR3 consists of 16 residues. Germline CDR1 is SEHNR and CDR2 is FQNEAQ (reference sequence). DNA for the CDR3: TGTGCCAGCAGCTTTCGGGAAGCGGGGACCGAAAACATTCAGTACTTC. Amino acids: CASSFREAGTENIQYF.

The chain recombines TRBV5-6 with TRBJ1-1; 7 bases agree with TRBD1. The CDR3 length is 15 residues. Trimming removed 5 bases from V and 5 bases from J; junction bases left unmatched: 12. CDR1 is SGHDT and CDR2 is YYEEEE in the germline V gene. CDR3 in DNA: TGTGCCAGCAGTCCCGGGACAGAGATTGGGACTGAAGCTTTCTTT. Translation: CASSPGTEIGTEAFF. The full variable domain, in which reference TRBV5-6 and TRBJ1-1 provide the parts outside the CDR3, is DAGVTQSPTHLIKTRGQQVTLRCSPKSGHDTVSWYQQALGQGPQFIFQYYEEEERQRGNFPDRFSGHQFPNYSSELNVNALLLGDSALYLCASSPGTEIGTEAFFGQGTRLTVV.

Ten or more counts support this clonotype. The V and J genes are TRBV7-9 and TRBJ2-7; 9 bases map to TRBD1. The ends lost 5 bases at V and 3 bases at J; junction bases unmatched: 8. The CDR3 has 15 amino acids. Per the germline V gene, CDR1 is SEHNR and CDR2 is FQNEAQ (reference sequence). CDR3 DNA: TGTGCCAGCAGCCCTGGGACAGGGCGGCACTACGAGCAGTACTTC. Translating gives CASSPGTGRHYEQYF.

Of note for this clonotype: This may come from a read error, since a much larger clone is one base off. V gene TRBV7-9 combines with J gene TRBJ1-1; D not resolved. This CDR3 is 15 amino acids long. Per the germline V gene, CDR1 is SEHNR and CDR2 is FQNEAQ (reference sequence). In DNA, the CDR3 is TGTGCCAGCAGCCCCGTTTCCTACCCGAACACTGGAGCTTTCTTT. Translated: CASSPVSYPNTGAFF.

This clonotype was detected only a few times. This rearrangement joins TRBV4-3 to TRBJ2-7; D is uncertain. The length of the CDR3 is 14 residues. Trimming pared 1 base from V and 3 bases from J, leaving 10 bases between. Germline-derived CDR1 and CDR2 are LGHNA and YSLEER. CDR3 nucleotide sequence: TGCGCCAGCAGCCAAGGCACAGCCTTCTACGAGCAGTACTTC. It encodes CASSQGTAFYEQYF.

The J gene is TRBJ1-6, the V gene TRBV9, with a tentative D call TRBD1 (6 bases). Germline CDR1 is SGDLS and CDR2 is YYNGEE. The length of the CDR3 is 14 residues. V dropped 10 bases and J dropped 8 bases, with 19 bases sitting between them. As DNA, the CDR3 is TGTGCCTGCAACCAGGACGAGGGGGATTCACCCCTCCACTTT. It translates to CACNQDEGDSPLHF.

This clonotype occurred many times. The gene calls are TRBV12-3 or TRBV12-4 and TRBJ2-3; 10 positions agree with TRBD2. V trimming: 4 bases; J trimming: 3 bases; junction bases outside the gene matches: 1. This CDR3 is built from 14 residues. The CDR3 nucleotides read TGTGCCAGCAGTTATAGCGGGGGGACAGATACGCAGTATTTT. Encoded protein: CASSYSGGTDTQYF.

This chain joins TRBV7-9 and TRBJ2-3, with TRBD1 matching over 7 bases. V dropped 5 bases and J dropped 0; count of bases not matched to a gene: 5. Germline CDR1 is SEHNR and CDR2 is FQNEAQ (reference sequence). The CDR3 runs to 15 residues. This chain's CDR3 is CASSKGTVSTDTQYF. The CDR3 DNA reads TGTGCCAGCAGCAAAGGGACAGTTAGCACAGATACGCAGTATTTT.

This clonotype was counted many times. V usage is TRBV6-5 and J usage is TRBJ2-7; 14 nucleotides line up with TRBD2. The CDR3 is made up of 15 amino acids. The V gene end was trimmed by 7 bases and the J gene end by 5 bases; junction bases not matched to a gene: 7. Germline V gives CDR1 MNHEY, CDR2 SVGAGI. CDR3 residues: CASTTTSGRADEQYF. The CDR3 nucleotides are TGTGCCAGCACCACGACTAGCGGGAGGGCCGACGAGCAGTACTTC.

Concerning this clonotype itself: A much larger clone is a single base away; this may be a read error. The V gene is TRBV28, the J gene TRBJ2-2; D may be TRBD2 (6 bases). This CDR3 is 13 amino acids long. Germline values: CDR1 MDHEN, CDR2 SYDVKM. The CDR3 protein is CASSYRNTGGLFF. The CDR3 coding sequence is TGTGCCAGCAGTTACAGGAACACCGGGGGGCTGTTTTTT.

This clonotype was seen more than once but under ten times. The chain combines TRBV7-9 with TRBJ2-1; no clear D gene. Germline V lookup: CDR1 SEHNR, CDR2 FQNEAQ (reference sequence). The germline V and J ends were trimmed by 1 base and 5 bases, with 9 bases remaining between them. The CDR3 sequence is 14 residues long. CDR3 coding DNA: TGTGCCAGCAGCTTAGTGACGAACCACAATGAGCAGTTCTTC. Translation: CASSLVTNHNEQFF.

This clonotype was detected many times. The gene calls are TRBV29-1 and TRBJ2-5; no firm D call. V was cut by 5 bases and J by 3 bases, with 4 bases left in between. Looked up from germline, CDR1 is SQVTM and CDR2 is ANQGSEA. The CDR3 contains 10 residues. The DNA for the CDR3 is TGCAGCGTTCGGGAAGAGACCCAGTACTTC. Residues: CSVREETQYF.

This clonotype was detected only a few times. The CDR3 sequence is CASSQVTGSQETQYF. The CDR3 nucleotides read TGTGCCAGCAGCCAAGTAACGGGTTCTCAAGAGACCCAGTACTTC. This chain connects TRBV3-1 to TRBJ2-5; D remains ambiguous. CDR1 LGHDT and CDR2 YNNKEL come from the germline V gene (reference sequence). V was clipped by 1 base and J by 2 bases, with 11 bases between them. The CDR3 is made up of 15 amino acids.

V gene TRBV20-1 combines with J gene TRBJ2-2; 7 bases agree with TRBD2. Trimming removed 6 bases from V and 6 bases from J; junction bases left unmatched: 4. The CDR3 runs 12 residues. From germline, CDR1 is DFQATT and CDR2 SNEGSKA (reference sequence). The CDR3 reads CSARGEAGELFF. The CDR3 region has the DNA TGCAGTGCACGGGGGGAGGCCGGGGAGCTGTTTTTT.

On this clonotype: A much more abundant neighbour one base away suggests this may be a read error. This sequence joins TRBV20-1 and TRBJ2-3, with D uncertain. The CDR3 sequence is 15 residues long. CDR1 is DFQATT, CDR2 SNEGSKA, per germline (reference sequence). The CDR3, as DNA: TGCGGTGCTAGAGATTGGGCAGAGAGCACAGATACGCAGTATTTT. Translation: CGARDWAESTDTQYF.

The table lists this clonotype with many counts. The chain has TRBV4-3 and TRBJ1-1; no reliable D call. Germline V gene data show CDR1 as LGHNA and CDR2 as YSLEER. CDR3 length equals 13 residues. V was pared by 3 bases and J by 7 bases, with 12 bases between. Here the CDR3 DNA reads TGCGCCAGCAGCCAGGGATCGTGGGATGAAGCTTTCTTT. Protein sequence: CASSQGSWDEAFF.

The J gene is TRBJ2-1, the V gene TRBV7-2; D tentatively fits TRBD1 or TRBD2 (5 bases each). The V end lost 3 bases, the J end lost 2 bases, and 14 bases lay between the germline ends. CDR3 length equals 16 residues. Germline loops: CDR1 SGHTA, CDR2 FQGNSA. Here the CDR3 reads CASSFGTPRPYNEQFF. DNA for the CDR3: TGTGCCAGCAGCTTCGGGACGCCCCGACCCTACAATGAGCAGTTCTTC. Complete variable domain (other parts from reference TRBV7-2 and TRBJ2-1): GAGVSQSPSNKVTEKGKDVELRCDPISGHTALYWYRQSLGQGLEFLIYFQGNSAPDKSGLPSDRFSAERTGGSVSTLTIQRTQQEDSAVYLCASSFGTPRPYNEQFFGPGTRLTVL.

This clonotype was recorded at least ten times. This rearrangement joins TRBV28 to TRBJ1-5; 8 positions agree with TRBD1. J was trimmed by 2 bases and V by 6 bases; bases with no gene match: 3. In germline, CDR1 is MDHEN, CDR2 SYDVKM. This CDR3 is built from 14 residues. CDR3 sequence reads: CASSLTGGNQPQHF. The CDR3 bases are TGTGCCAGCAGCTTGACAGGGGGCAATCAGCCCCAGCATTTT.

Notes on this clonotype: A read error may produce the germline difference seen at one junction end. The chain is built from TRBV7-6 and TRBJ2-1, with 11 bases fitting TRBD2. Germline assignment: CDR1 SGHVS and CDR2 FNYEAQ. This CDR3 is 15 amino acids long. The CDR3 here is CASSLEVSGGAEQSF. The CDR3 coding sequence is TGTGCCAGCAGCTTAGAGGTTAGCGGGGGGGCTGAGCAGTCCTTC.

This clonotype was seen repeatedly, ten times or more. The V call is TRBV5-5, the J call TRBJ2-7; D unresolved. The CDR3 loop spans 14 amino acids. Germline assignment: CDR1 SGHKS and CDR2 YYEKEE (reference sequence). V was cut by 4 bases and J by 3 bases, with 14 bases left in between. CDR3 in amino acids: CASSPQDTFYEQYF. For the CDR3, the DNA is TGTGCCAGCAGCCCGCAAGATACGTTCTACGAGCAGTACTTC.